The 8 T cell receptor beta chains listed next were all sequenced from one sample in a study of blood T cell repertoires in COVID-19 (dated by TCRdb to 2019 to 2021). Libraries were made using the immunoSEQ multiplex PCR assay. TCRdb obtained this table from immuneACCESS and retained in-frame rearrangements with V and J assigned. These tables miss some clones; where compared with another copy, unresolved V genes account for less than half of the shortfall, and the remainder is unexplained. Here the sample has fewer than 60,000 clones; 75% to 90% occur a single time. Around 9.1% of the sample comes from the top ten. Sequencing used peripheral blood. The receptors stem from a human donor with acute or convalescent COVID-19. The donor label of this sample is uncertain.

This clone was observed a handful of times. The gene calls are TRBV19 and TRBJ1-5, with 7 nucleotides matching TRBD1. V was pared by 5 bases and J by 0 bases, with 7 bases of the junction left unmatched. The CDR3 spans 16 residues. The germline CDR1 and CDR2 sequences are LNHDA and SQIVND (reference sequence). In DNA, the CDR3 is TGTGCCAGTAGTGCATTGACAGGGCTTAGCAATCAGCCCCAGCATTTT. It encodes CASSALTGLSNQPQHF.

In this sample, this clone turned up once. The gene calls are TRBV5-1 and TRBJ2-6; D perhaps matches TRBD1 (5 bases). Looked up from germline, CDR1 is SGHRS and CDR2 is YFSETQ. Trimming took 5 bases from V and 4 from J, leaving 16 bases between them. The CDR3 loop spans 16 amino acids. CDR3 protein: CASSYRMGYGANVLTF. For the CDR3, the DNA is TGCGCCAGCAGTTACAGGATGGGTTACGGGGCCAACGTCCTGACTTTC.

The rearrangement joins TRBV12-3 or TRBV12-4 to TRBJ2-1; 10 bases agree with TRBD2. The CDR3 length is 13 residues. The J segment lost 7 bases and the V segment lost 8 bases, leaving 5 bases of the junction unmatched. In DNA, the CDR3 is TGTGCCAGCCTACTAGCGGGGTTGAATGAGCAGTTCTTC. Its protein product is CASLLAGLNEQFF.

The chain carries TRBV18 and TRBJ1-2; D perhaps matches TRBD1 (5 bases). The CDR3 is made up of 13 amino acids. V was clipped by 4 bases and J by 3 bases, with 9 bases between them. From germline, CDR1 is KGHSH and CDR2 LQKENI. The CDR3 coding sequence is TGTGCCAGCTCACAACGGGGGGACTATGGCTACACCTTC. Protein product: CASSQRGDYGYTF.

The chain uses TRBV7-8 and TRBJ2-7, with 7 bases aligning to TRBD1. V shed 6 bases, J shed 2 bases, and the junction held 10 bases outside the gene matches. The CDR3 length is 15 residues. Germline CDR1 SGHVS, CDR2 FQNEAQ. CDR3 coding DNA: TGTGCCAGCAGTCCCCGGGACAGTGATCCCTACGAGCAGTACTTC. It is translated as CASSPRDSDPYEQYF.

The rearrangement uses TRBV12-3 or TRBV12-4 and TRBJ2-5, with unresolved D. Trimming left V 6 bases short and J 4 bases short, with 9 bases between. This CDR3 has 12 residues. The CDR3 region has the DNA TGTGCCAGCAGCCCATCGCGAGAGACCCAGTACTTC. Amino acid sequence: CASSPSRETQYF.

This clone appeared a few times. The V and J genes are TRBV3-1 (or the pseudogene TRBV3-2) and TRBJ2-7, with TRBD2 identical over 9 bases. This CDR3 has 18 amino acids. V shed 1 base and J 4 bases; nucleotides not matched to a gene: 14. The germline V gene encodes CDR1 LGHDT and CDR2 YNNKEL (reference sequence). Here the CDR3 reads CASSQGRSSTSGIYEQYF. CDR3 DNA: TGTGCCAGCAGCCAAGGAAGATCCTCGACTAGCGGCATTTACGAGCAGTACTTC.

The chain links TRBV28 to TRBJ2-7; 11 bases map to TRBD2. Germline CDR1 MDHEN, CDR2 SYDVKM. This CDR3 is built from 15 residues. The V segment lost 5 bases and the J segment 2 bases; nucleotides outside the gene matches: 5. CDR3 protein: CASSPGLAGTYEQYF. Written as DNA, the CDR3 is TGTGCCAGCAGTCCTGGACTAGCGGGTACCTACGAGCAGTACTTC. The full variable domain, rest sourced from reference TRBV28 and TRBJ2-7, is DVKVTQSSRYLVKRTGEKVFLECVQDMDHENMFWYRQDPGLGLRLIYFSYDVKMKEKGDIPEGYSVSREKKERFSLILESASTNQTSMYLCASSPGLAGTYEQYFGPGTRLTVT.